This T cell receptor beta chain was recovered during a study of early stage breast cancer tumors. V was shortened by 0 bases and J by 0 bases, with 9 bases between the two germline ends. CDR1 and CDR2 (germline): MNHNS, SASEGT. The CDR3 is made up of 16 amino acids. TCRdb's table, derived via immunoSEQ multiplex PCR, lists solely in-frame clones and lacks some. This sample has thousands of clones, with around 77% found just once. The sequencing input was normal breast tissue next to the tumor. The receptor was derived from a person between 55 and 69 years old with breast cancer. The rearrangement joins TRBV6-1 to TRBJ2-4; D unresolved. The CDR3 sequence: CASSEARGLAKNIQYF. The CDR3 coding sequence is TGTGCCAGCAGTGAAGCGCGTGGGCTAGCCAAAAACATTCAGTACTTC.